In its sample, the clone carrying this T cell receptor (beta chain) was seen many times. The target antigen is unknown. CDR1 is MNHEY and CDR2 is SMNVEV in the germline V gene (reference sequence). This CDR3 contains 12 residues. V lost 4 bases to trimming and J lost 9 bases, with 13 bases between them. These data originate in a study of breast tumors, draining lymph nodes, adjacent tissues. Study observations and caveats: Tumor T cell lymph node origin was a supported hypothesis, not proven.

The lymph nodes were axillary draining lymph nodes from breast cancer patients. TCRdb re-derived calls from the multiplex PCR reads in MiXCR, one entry per CDR3 protein. The table records some 85,000 distinct CDR3 sequences, roughly 28% of them present only once. Sequenced: axillary lymph node tissue. The chain recombines TRBV27 with TRBJ2-7; D not resolved. The TCR originated in a female donor with breast cancer. Some clones in this sample may be carry-over from other donors' samples. The CDR3 is CASSSLGLGQYF. In DNA, the CDR3 is TGTGCCAGCAGTTCGCTGGGGTTGGGGCAGTACTTC.